This T cell receptor beta chain was captured in a study of blood T cell repertoires in COVID-19. This CDR3 contains 15 residues. The V and J ends lost 0 bases and 4 bases respectively, with 15 bases between them. CDR1 SQVTM and CDR2 ANQGSEA come from the germline V gene. The method was immunoSEQ multiplex PCR; TCRdb's version includes in-frame clones alone and lacks a portion of them. The sample lists 90,000 to 100,000 clones; approximately 82% were seen once. Source material: peripheral blood. This chain joins TRBV29-1 and TRBJ2-5, with D perhaps TRBD1 (6 bases). The clonotype was recovered from a man in his 70s with active or convalescent COVID-19. As DNA, the CDR3 is TGCAGCGTTGAAGACCACAGGGCTAGCCCAGAGACCCAGTACTTC. It codes for CSVEDHRASPETQYF.